The 14 T cell receptor beta chains below were found in one sample sequenced in a study of T cells and Merkel cell carcinoma outcomes. Sequenced by immunoSEQ multiplex PCR; TCRdb stores in-frame clones only, minus some. The data contain roughly 6,000 clones, roughly 77% of them singletons. Sequencing was done on a sample of tumor tissue from Merkel cell carcinoma. All receptors come from a human donor with Merkel cell carcinoma.

The sample holds one count of this clone. The chain joins TRBV19 to TRBJ1-1; no reliable D call. V dropped 3 bases and J dropped 1 base, with 12 bases sitting between them. The CDR3 extends over 15 amino acids. Germline V gene lookup returns CDR1 LNHDA and CDR2 SQIVND (reference sequence). CDR3 coding DNA: TGTGCCAGTAGTATTAGAAGTAATAGGAACACTGAAGCTTTCTTT. Protein sequence: CASSIRSNRNTEAFF. Variable domain in full (rest from reference TRBV19 and TRBJ1-1): DGGITQSPKYLFRKEGQNVTLSCEQNLNHDAMYWYRQDPGQGLRLIYYSQIVNDFQKGDIAEGYSVSREKKESFPLTVTSAQKNPTAFYLCASSIRSNRNTEAFFGQGTRLTVV.

The CDR3 reads CASSDSFGEPNEKLFF. The DNA of the CDR3 is TGTGCCAGCTCGGATTCGTTTGGGGAACCTAATGAAAAACTGTTTTTT. The chain joins TRBV18 to TRBJ1-4; D remains ambiguous. Trimming left V 6 bases short and J 3 bases short, with 17 bases between. Per germline, CDR1 KGHSH and CDR2 LQKENI. CDR3 size: 16 residues.

This sequence joins TRBV18 and TRBJ2-1; 12 nucleotides agree with TRBD2. The CDR3 has 17 residues. CDR1 is KGHSH and CDR2 is LQKENI in the germline V gene. V dropped 3 bases and J dropped 6; count of bases not matched to a gene: 9. The DNA for the CDR3 is TGTGCCAGCTCACCGCGTCCTAGCGGGAGGGCCGTCAATGAGCAGTTCTTC. Its protein product is CASSPRPSGRAVNEQFF.

The CDR3 DNA follows: TGTGCCAGCAGTCTTAGCGGGACGGGCACCGGGGAGCTGTTTTTT. It encodes CASSLSGTGTGELFF. The chain couples TRBV27 to TRBJ2-2; 8 nucleotides align to TRBD2. The length of the CDR3 is 15 residues. Trimming at V came to 5 bases and at J to 4 bases, leaving 6 bases not matched to a gene. CDR1 and CDR2 (germline): MNHEY, SMNVEV (reference sequence).

The chain has TRBV4-1 and TRBJ1-1; TRBD1 aligns across 7 bases. The CDR3 is made up of 16 amino acids. Germline lookup yields CDR1 MGHRA and CDR2 YSYEKL. Trimming removed 1 base from V and 2 bases from J; junction bases left unmatched: 7. The CDR3 sequence: CASSQGLGQTNTEAFF. The CDR3 DNA sequence: TGCGCCAGCAGCCAAGGGCTGGGACAGACAAACACTGAAGCTTTCTTT.

This chain joins TRBV12-5 and TRBJ2-3; a weak D match, TRBD2 (7 bases). Looked up from germline, CDR1 is LGHNT and CDR2 is FRNRAP. This CDR3 comprises 13 residues. Between the trimmed V and J ends, which lost 7 bases and 4 bases, there was a span of 12 bases. The CDR3 region has the DNA TGTGCTAGTGAGGGGGGGGAATCAGATACGCAGTATTTT. Its protein is CASEGGESDTQYF.

The chain employs TRBV12-5 and TRBJ2-7; 10 bases match TRBD1. There are 16 residues in the CDR3. Per germline, CDR1 LGHNT and CDR2 FRNRAP. Trimming cost V 0 bases and J 5 bases; bases outside gene matches: 7. CDR3 sequence: CASGLVPGQGRNEQYF. Written as DNA, the CDR3 is TGTGCTAGTGGTTTGGTACCGGGACAGGGGAGAAACGAGCAGTACTTC. Combining the CDR3 with reference TRBV12-5 and TRBJ2-7 gives the whole variable domain DARVTQTPRHKVTEMGQEVTMRCQPILGHNTVFWYRQTMMQGLELLAYFRNRAPLDDSGMPKDRFSAEMPDATLATLKIQPSEPRDSAVYFCASGLVPGQGRNEQYFGPGTRLTVT.

The count of this clone is one. The chain joins TRBV19 to TRBJ1-1; no clear D gene. Trimming cost V 1 base and J 0 bases, with 9 bases left between them. Germline assignment: CDR1 LNHDA and CDR2 SQIVND (reference sequence). CDR3 size: 15 residues. CDR3 DNA: TGTGCCAGTAGTATAGGATTTTCCATGAACACTGAAGCTTTCTTT. Protein product: CASSIGFSMNTEAFF.

This chain connects TRBV28 to TRBJ1-3; D unresolved. CDR3 size: 15 residues. V lost 1 base and J lost 4, with 11 bases in between. The germline gives CDR1 MDHEN, CDR2 SYDVKM. The CDR3 spells CASSLFGGLGNTIYF. DNA of the CDR3: TGTGCCAGCAGTTTATTTGGAGGGTTAGGAAACACCATATATTTT.

On this clone: An end of the junction does not agree with germline; a read error may underlie this. The sample has other DNA sequences that encode this CDR3 too. V is TRBV14 and J is TRBJ2-7; 9 bases are a match to TRBD1. Per germline, CDR1 SGHDN and CDR2 FVKESK. There are 13 residues in the CDR3. The CDR3 loop reads CASSPTGGREQYF. CDR3 in DNA: TGTGCCAGCAGCCCGACAGGGGGAAGGGAGCAATACTTC.

This rearrangement joins TRBV2 to TRBJ2-3; 11 nucleotides align to TRBD1. Germline trimming cut 1 base from V and 3 bases from J; bases unmatched to any gene: 6. The V gene's germline CDR1 is SNHLY and CDR2 FYNNEI. The CDR3 extends over 17 amino acids. As DNA, the CDR3 is TGTGCCAGCAGTGAAGATGGGACAGGGGGTCATACAGATACGCAGTATTTT. Encoded protein: CASSEDGTGGHTDTQYF. Full variable domain (missing parts from reference TRBV2 and TRBJ2-3): EPEVTQTPSHQVTQMGQEVILRCVPISNHLYFYWYRQILGQKVEFLVSFYNNEISEKSEIFDDQFSVERPDGSNFTLKIRSTKLEDSAMYFCASSEDGTGGHTDTQYFGPGTRLTVL.

This clone was recorded once. The CDR3 here is CASDKGVGTDTQYF. CDR3 nucleotide sequence: TGTGCCAGCGACAAAGGGGTGGGCACAGATACGCAGTATTTT. The chain employs TRBV2 and TRBJ2-3, with D possibly being TRBD1 (5 bases). Per the germline V gene, CDR1 is SNHLY and CDR2 is FYNNEI. The CDR3 sequence is 14 residues long. V shed 8 bases and J shed 1 base, with 13 bases lying between them.

The gene calls are TRBV5-1 and TRBJ2-5; TRBD1 is a possible D gene (6 bases). CDR3 length equals 12 residues. Germline lookup yields CDR1 SGHRS and CDR2 YFSETQ. The V end was cut by 1 base, the J end by 5 bases, with 6 bases between. CDR3 sequence reads: CASSLQGETQYF. In DNA, the CDR3 is TGCGCCAGCAGCTTGCAGGGGGAGACCCAGTACTTC.

This chain uses TRBV4-2 with TRBJ1-4; D might be TRBD1 (6 bases). V was pared by 4 bases and J by 7 bases, with 22 bases between. Germline CDR1 is LGHNA and CDR2 is YNFKEQ. The CDR3 totals 17 residues. Written as DNA, the CDR3 is TGTGCCAGCAGCCGACTAGCTCAACAGGGAGGTACTGAAAAACTGTTTTTT. Residues: CASSRLAQQGGTEKLFF.